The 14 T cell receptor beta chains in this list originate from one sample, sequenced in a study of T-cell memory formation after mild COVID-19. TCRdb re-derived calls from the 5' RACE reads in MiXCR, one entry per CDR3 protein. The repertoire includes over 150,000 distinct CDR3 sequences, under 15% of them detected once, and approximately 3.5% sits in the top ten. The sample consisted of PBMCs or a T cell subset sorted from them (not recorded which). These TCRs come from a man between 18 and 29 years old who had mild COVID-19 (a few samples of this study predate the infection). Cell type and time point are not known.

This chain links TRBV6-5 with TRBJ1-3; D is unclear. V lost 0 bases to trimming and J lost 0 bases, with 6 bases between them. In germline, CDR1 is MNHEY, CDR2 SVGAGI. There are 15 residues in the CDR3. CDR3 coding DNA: TGTGCCAGCAGTTACTCGACGTTCTCTGGAAACACCATATATTTT. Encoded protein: CASSYSTFSGNTIYF.

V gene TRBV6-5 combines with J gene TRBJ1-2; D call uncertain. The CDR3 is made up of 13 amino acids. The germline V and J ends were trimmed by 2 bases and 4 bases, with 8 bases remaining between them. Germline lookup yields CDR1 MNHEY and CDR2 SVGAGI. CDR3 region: CASSYGKGYGYTF. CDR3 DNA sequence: TGTGCCAGCAGTTACGGAAAGGGCTATGGCTACACCTTC.

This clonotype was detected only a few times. The CDR3 spells CASSGLTEQYV. In DNA, the CDR3 is TGTGCCAGCAGCGGGTTAACCGAGCAGTACGTC. The V gene is TRBV6-6, the J gene TRBJ2-7; D is ambiguous. The CDR3 sequence is 11 residues long. Trimming stripped 6 bases from V and 6 bases from J, with 9 bases between. Germline assignment: CDR1 MNHNY and CDR2 SVGAGI (reference sequence).

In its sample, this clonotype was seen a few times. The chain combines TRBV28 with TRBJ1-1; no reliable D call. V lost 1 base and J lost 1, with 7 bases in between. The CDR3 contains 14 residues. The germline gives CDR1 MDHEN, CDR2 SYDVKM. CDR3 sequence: CASSLSHTNTEAFF. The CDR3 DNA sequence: TGTGCCAGCAGTTTATCCCATACGAACACTGAAGCTTTCTTT.

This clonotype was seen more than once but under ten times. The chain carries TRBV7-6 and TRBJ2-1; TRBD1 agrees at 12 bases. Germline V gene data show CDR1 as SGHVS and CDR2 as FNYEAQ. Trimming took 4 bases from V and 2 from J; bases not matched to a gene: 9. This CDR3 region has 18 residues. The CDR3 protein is CASSSRDRGRTAYNEQFF. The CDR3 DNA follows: TGTGCCAGCAGCTCCCGGGACAGGGGGCGAACTGCCTACAATGAGCAGTTCTTC.

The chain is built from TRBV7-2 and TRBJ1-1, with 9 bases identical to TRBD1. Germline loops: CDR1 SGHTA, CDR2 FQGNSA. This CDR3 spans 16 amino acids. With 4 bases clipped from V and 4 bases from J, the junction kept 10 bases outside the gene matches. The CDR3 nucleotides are TGTGCCAGCAGCTCCCGGGGGACAGGGATCACCACTGAAGCTTTCTTT. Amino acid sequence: CASSSRGTGITTEAFF.

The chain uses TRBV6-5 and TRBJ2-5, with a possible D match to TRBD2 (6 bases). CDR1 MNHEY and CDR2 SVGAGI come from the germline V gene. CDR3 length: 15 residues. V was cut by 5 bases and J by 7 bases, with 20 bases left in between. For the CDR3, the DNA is TGTGCCAGCAGTGCCCATCTAGCGACGGCCGGGACCCAGTACTTC. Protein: CASSAHLATAGTQYF.

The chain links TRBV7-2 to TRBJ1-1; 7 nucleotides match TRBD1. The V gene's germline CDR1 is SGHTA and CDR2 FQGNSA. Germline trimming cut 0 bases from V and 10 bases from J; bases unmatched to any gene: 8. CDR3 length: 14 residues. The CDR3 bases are TGTGCCAGCAGCTTAGCCGGGACAGCGGTCGGAGCTTTCTTT. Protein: CASSLAGTAVGAFF.

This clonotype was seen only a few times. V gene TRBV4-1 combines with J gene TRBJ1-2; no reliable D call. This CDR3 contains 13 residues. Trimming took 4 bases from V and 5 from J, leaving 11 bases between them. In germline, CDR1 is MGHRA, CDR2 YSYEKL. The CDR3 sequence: CASSPLGGYGYTF. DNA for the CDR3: TGCGCCAGCAGCCCCCTCGGAGGGTATGGCTACACCTTC.

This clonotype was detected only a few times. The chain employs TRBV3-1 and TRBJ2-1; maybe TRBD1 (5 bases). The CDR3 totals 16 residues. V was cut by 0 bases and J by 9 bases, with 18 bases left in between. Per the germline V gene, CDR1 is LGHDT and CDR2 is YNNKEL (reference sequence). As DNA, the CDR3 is TGTGCCAGCAGCCAAGATCACCAGGGTCTTTCGGGTGAGCAGTTCTTC. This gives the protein CASSQDHQGLSGEQFF.

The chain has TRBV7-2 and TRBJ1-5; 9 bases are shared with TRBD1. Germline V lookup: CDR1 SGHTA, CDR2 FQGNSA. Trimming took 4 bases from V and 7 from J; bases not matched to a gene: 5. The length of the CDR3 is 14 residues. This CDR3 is CASSSRTGEQPQHF. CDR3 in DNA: TGTGCCAGCAGCTCCCGGACAGGGGAGCAGCCCCAGCATTTT.

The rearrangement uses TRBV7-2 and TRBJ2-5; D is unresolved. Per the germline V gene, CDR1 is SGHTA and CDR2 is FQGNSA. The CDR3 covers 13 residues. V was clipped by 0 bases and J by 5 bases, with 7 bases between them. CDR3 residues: CASSLAGLETQYF. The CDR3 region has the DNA TGTGCCAGCAGCTTAGCAGGGTTGGAGACCCAGTACTTC. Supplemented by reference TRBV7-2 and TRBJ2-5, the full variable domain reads GAGVSQSPSNKVTEKGKDVELRCDPISGHTALYWYRQSLGQGLEFLIYFQGNSAPDKSGLPSDRFSAERTGGSVSTLTIQRTQQEDSAVYLCASSLAGLETQYFGPGTRLLVL.

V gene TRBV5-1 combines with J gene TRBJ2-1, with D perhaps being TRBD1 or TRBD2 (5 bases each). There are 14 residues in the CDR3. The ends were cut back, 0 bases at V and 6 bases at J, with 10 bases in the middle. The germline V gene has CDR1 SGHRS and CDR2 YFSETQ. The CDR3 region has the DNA TGCGCCAGCAGCTTGGACCGGGACGGCAATGAGCAGTTCTTC. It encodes CASSLDRDGNEQFF.

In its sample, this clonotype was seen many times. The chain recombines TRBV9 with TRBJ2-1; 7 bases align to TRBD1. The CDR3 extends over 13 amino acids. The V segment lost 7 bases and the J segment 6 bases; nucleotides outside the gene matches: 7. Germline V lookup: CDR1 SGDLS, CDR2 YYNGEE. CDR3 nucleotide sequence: TGTGCCAGCCGTAGCCCAGGGGGCAATGAGCAGTTCTTC. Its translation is CASRSPGGNEQFF.